This TCR beta chain was identified in a study of post-analysis software for immune sequencing data. V dropped 1 base and J dropped 2; count of bases not matched to a gene: 6. The CDR3 has 16 residues. The germline V gene has CDR1 SGHDN and CDR2 FVKESK. Notes on the study in general: In patients, TRBV5-6, TRBV5-1 and TRBV20-1 belonged to five TRBV segments found more frequently than in controls.

Presence of unique molecular identifiers characterized the TCR beta cDNA libraries. One entry per CDR3 protein results from TCRdb running MiXCR on the PCR reads. The sample shows some 800,000 distinct CDR3 sequences, just over 45% of them seen only once. A few counts support this clonotype. Its antigen is unidentified. Sequenced material: blood. This receptor was taken from a girl aged 5-17 years with multiple sclerosis. The V and J genes are TRBV14 and TRBJ2-7; 9 bases fit TRBD1. The CDR3 spells CASSQVGTGSPYEQYF. DNA of the CDR3: TGTGCCAGCAGCCAAGTAGGGACAGGGTCCCCCTACGAGCAGTACTTC.